This T cell receptor (beta chain) was identified in a study of blood T cells in healthy people across ages. Across the whole study: Template switching picked up about one barcoded beta molecule for each two T cells. Study results and caveats: Older individuals had lower TCR beta diversity per million T cells (the decline was roughly linear).

Per the germline V gene, CDR1 is SGHTA and CDR2 is FQGNSA. The length of the CDR3 is 18 residues. The ends lost 4 bases at V and 0 bases at J; junction bases unmatched: 11. A J-beta primer mix and a sample-barcoded 5' primer were used in a second PCR of roughly 7 to 12 cycles. TCRdb reprocessed the 5' RACE reads via MiXCR and lists one record per CDR3 protein. The profile shows 2 million or so distinct CDR3 sequences, 40% to 55% of them singletons. This clonotype was found once. As yet, its antigen is unknown. Sequenced: blood. The chain carries TRBV7-2 and TRBJ2-4; 8 nucleotides align to TRBD2. This TCR derives from a middle-aged woman in good health. The CDR3 DNA reads TGTGCCAGCAGCTCGGGACGGGAGGGAAATTTAGCCAAAAACATTCAGTACTTC. The encoded protein is CASSSGREGNLAKNIQYF. The full variable domain, with the rest looked up from reference TRBV7-2 and TRBJ2-4, is GAGVSQSPSNKVTEKGKDVELRCDPISGHTALYWYRQSLGQGLEFLIYFQGNSAPDKSGLPSDRFSAERTGGSVSTLTIQRTQQEDSAVYLCASSSGREGNLAKNIQYFGAGTRLSVL.